This T cell receptor beta chain was captured by sequencing in a study of tumor-infiltrating lymphocytes in oesophageal squamous cell carcinoma. From germline, CDR1 is SEHNR and CDR2 FQNEAQ (reference sequence). This CDR3 comprises 19 residues. V lost 5 bases, J lost 1 base, and 16 bases stayed unmatched. Via MiXCR, TCRdb re-called the PCR reads, giving one row per CDR3 protein. The table has around 12,000 distinct CDR3 sequences, nearly 60% seen once; the top ten hold roughly 33%. Sequencing was carried out using esophageal tumor tissue. The genes are TRBV7-9 and TRBJ2-1, with 8 bases fitting TRBD2. This receptor was identified in a female donor with esophageal squamous cell carcinoma. The CDR3 protein is CASSLQAGAHLESYNEQFF. The DNA of the CDR3 is TGTGCCAGCAGCCTCCAAGCGGGAGCCCACCTAGAATCCTACAATGAGCAGTTCTTC. Supplemented by reference TRBV7-9 and TRBJ2-1, the full variable domain reads DTGVSQNPRHKITKRGQNVTFRCDPISEHNRLYWYRQTLGQGPEFLTYFQNEAQLEKSRLLSDRFSAERPKGSFSTLEIQRTEQGDSAMYLCASSLQAGAHLESYNEQFFGPGTRLTVL.